The present T cell receptor beta chain was sequenced within a study of cytomegalovirus exposure and HLA in healthy donors. Study conclusions and caveats: Later analysis associated a missense DCLRE1C variant with TCR beta V- and J-gene trimming. The authors enumerated 180 or so TCR beta chains as linked to cytomegalovirus.

All the people who gave samples were healthy bone marrow donors. Comments on this clone: Its specificity is not known.

The PCR employed 60 Vbeta primers together with 13 Jbeta primers. TCRdb's table, derived via immunoSEQ multiplex PCR, lists solely in-frame clones and lacks some. The table has about 190,000 clones, 74% seen once. The germline V and J ends were trimmed by 0 bases and 4 bases, with 10 bases remaining between them. Germline loops: CDR1 SGDLS, CDR2 YYNGEE. This CDR3 contains 14 residues. Specimen: PBMCs. The TCR sequence derives from a woman aged 25 to 39 in good health and CMV-seropositive. The chain combines TRBV9 with TRBJ1-2, with TRBD1 as a possible D gene (6 bases). The CDR3 is CASSVGGGSYGYTF. In DNA form, the CDR3 reads TGTGCCAGCAGCGTAGGGGGGGGCTCCTATGGCTACACCTTC.